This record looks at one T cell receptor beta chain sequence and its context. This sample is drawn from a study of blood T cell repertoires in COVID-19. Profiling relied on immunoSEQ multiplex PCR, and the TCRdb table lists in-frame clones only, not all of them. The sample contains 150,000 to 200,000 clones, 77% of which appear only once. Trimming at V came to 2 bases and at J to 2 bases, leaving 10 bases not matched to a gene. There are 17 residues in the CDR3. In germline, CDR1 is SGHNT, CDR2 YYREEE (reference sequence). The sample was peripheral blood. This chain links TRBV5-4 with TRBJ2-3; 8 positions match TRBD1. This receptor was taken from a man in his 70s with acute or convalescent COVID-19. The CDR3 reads CASSFTTGGKFTDTQYF. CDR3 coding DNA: TGTGCCAGCAGCTTTACTACAGGGGGAAAGTTCACAGATACGCAGTATTTT.